The 24 T cell receptor beta chains given below trace back to one sample, sequenced in a study of T cell repertoires in cytomegalovirus infection. Each CDR3 protein gets one entry after TCRdb re-called the reads with MiXCR. Here the sample spans under 300,000 distinct CDR3 sequences, approximately 13% being singletons. The sequencing sample was made of PBMCs. The source is a human donor in good health (CMV status not recorded). Some clones in this sample may be carry-over from other donors' samples.

This clonotype has ten or more counts. The V gene is TRBV7-2, the J gene TRBJ1-2; D is perhaps TRBD1 (5 bases). Germline V lookup: CDR1 SGHTA, CDR2 FQGNSA. This CDR3 comprises 13 residues. V was clipped by 3 bases and J by 8 bases, with 13 bases between them. The DNA for the CDR3 is TGTGCCAGCAGCTTGAGTAGCAGGGAGGGCTACACCTTC. This translates into CASSLSSREGYTF.

This clonotype was counted at least ten times. The chain is built from TRBV27 and TRBJ2-1; D may be TRBD2 (5 bases). V was pared by 7 bases and J by 0 bases, with 10 bases between. The CDR3 spans 14 residues. Germline V gives CDR1 MNHEY, CDR2 SMNVEV (reference sequence). The CDR3 coding sequence is TGTGCCAGCAAACAGCGGAGCTCCTACAATGAGCAGTTCTTC. Protein: CASKQRSSYNEQFF.

This clonotype was counted at least ten times. The V call is TRBV28, the J call TRBJ1-4, with a possible D match to TRBD1 (5 bases). The CDR3 has 14 residues. Germline V CDR1 and CDR2: MDHEN, SYDVKM. Trimming cost V 6 bases and J 7 bases, with 15 bases left between them. CDR3 loop: CASSQQALGEKLFF. The CDR3 DNA sequence: TGTGCCAGCAGCCAACAGGCCCTCGGTGAAAAACTGTTTTTT.

This clonotype has at least ten counts. The chain's CDR3 is CASSHTPITKNTEAFF. The CDR3 nucleotides are TGTGCCAGCAGTCATACCCCTATAACAAAGAACACTGAAGCTTTCTTT. The chain couples TRBV7-2 to TRBJ1-1; D unclear. With 6 bases removed from V and 1 base from J, the gap between germline ends came to 18 bases. Per the germline V gene, CDR1 is SGHTA and CDR2 is FQGNSA. The CDR3 length is 16 residues.

This clonotype was picked up many times. The chain joins TRBV7-8 to TRBJ2-1; the D gene is possibly TRBD2 (6 bases). The V end lost 7 bases, the J end lost 2 bases, and 18 bases lay between the germline ends. Germline V gives CDR1 SGHVS, CDR2 FQNEAQ. This CDR3 is built from 16 residues. In nucleotides, the CDR3 is TGTGCCAGCACCTGGGGCGGCGGGACGACCTACAATGAGCAGTTCTTC. It yields the protein CASTWGGGTTYNEQFF.

This clonotype was picked up many times. The rearrangement links TRBV11-3 to TRBJ2-2; TRBD2 matches at 14 bases. The ends lost 4 bases at V and 2 bases at J; junction bases unmatched: 15. This CDR3 is built from 21 residues. Germline CDR1 SGHNT, CDR2 YENEEA. The CDR3 is CASSYPDLAGLAGVNTGELFF. The CDR3 coding sequence is TGTGCCAGCAGCTACCCGGATCTAGCGGGACTAGCGGGAGTAAACACCGGGGAGCTGTTTTTT.

In its sample, this clonotype was seen a few times. The genes are TRBV10-3 and TRBJ1-1; D gene uncertain. V lost 6 bases and J 1 base, leaving 12 bases between the germline ends. The CDR3 contains 14 residues. From germline, CDR1 is ENHRY and CDR2 SYGVKD. The CDR3 region is CAIRLEGSNTEAFF. The DNA for the CDR3 is TGTGCCATCAGGCTGGAAGGGTCGAACACTGAAGCTTTCTTT.

This clonotype was detected ten times or more. The rearrangement links TRBV11-3 to TRBJ2-5; 12 nucleotides align to TRBD2. Per the germline V gene, CDR1 is SGHNT and CDR2 is YENEEA. Unmatched junction bases numbered 7, after V lost 4 bases and J lost 4 bases. CDR3 length: 16 amino acids. The CDR3 sequence is CASSSPTSGSLETQYF. The DNA of the CDR3 is TGTGCCAGCAGCTCTCCGACTAGCGGGAGTTTAGAGACCCAGTACTTC.

This clonotype has at least ten counts. This chain joins TRBV12-3 or TRBV12-4 and TRBJ2-4; possibly TRBD2 for D (6 bases). Between the trimmed V and J ends, which lost 6 bases and 0 bases, there was a span of 12 bases. This CDR3 is built from 15 residues. This chain's CDR3 is CASSNRAGAKNIQYF. The CDR3 DNA reads TGTGCCAGCAGCAACAGAGCGGGAGCCAAAAACATTCAGTACTTC.

The sample holds one count of this clonotype. With a much larger clone just one base away, this may be a read error. The V and J genes are TRBV10-3 and TRBJ1-4; 7 positions agree with TRBD1. CDR1 and CDR2 from the germline V gene are ENHRY and SYGVKD. The CDR3 covers 13 residues. Trimming removed 5 bases from V and 5 bases from J; junction bases left unmatched: 2. CDR3: CAISSGQNEKLFF. For the CDR3, the DNA is TGTGCCATCAGTTCGGGACAGAATGAAAAACTGTTTTTT.

As regards this clonotype: A much larger clone is a single base away; this may be a read error. V usage is TRBV28 and J usage is TRBJ1-2, with D unclear. The CDR3 totals 13 residues. Trimming removed 5 bases from V and 4 bases from J, with 11 bases in between. The V gene's germline CDR1 is MDHEN and CDR2 SYDVKM. The CDR3 is CASSIGSVYGYTF. The CDR3 nucleotides read TGTGCCAGCAGTATCGGGAGCGTCTATGGCTACACCTTC.

This clonotype was detected a few times. The rearrangement joins TRBV7-3 to TRBJ1-1; no clear D gene. This CDR3 comprises 14 residues. The V gene lost 6 bases and the J gene lost 5 bases, with 16 bases spanning the gap. Germline V gene sequence: CDR1 SGHTA, CDR2 FQGTGA. DNA for the CDR3: TGTGCCAGCAGGAATGGCCCCGGGGAGACTGAAGCTTTCTTT. Translating it yields CASRNGPGETEAFF.

The table lists this clonotype with many counts. A read error may produce the germline difference seen at one junction end. The chain's CDR3 is CASSLWGVKEKLFF. The CDR3, as DNA: TGTGCCAGCAGTCTATGGGGGGTGAAAGAAAAACTGTTTTTT. The chain links TRBV28 to TRBJ1-4, with a possible D match to TRBD1 (5 bases). The V gene's germline CDR1 is MDHEN and CDR2 SYDVKM. This CDR3 spans 14 amino acids.

To note about this clonotype: A much larger clone lies a single base off, so this may be a read error. The V and J genes are TRBV6-6 and TRBJ1-5; the D gene is possibly TRBD1 (6 bases). CDR3 length: 15 amino acids. CDR1 MNHNY and CDR2 SVGAGI come from the germline V gene (reference sequence). The CDR3 nucleotides are TGTGCCAGCCGAGGGGGGGCTCGAAGCAATCAGCCCCAGCGTTTT. Translated: CASRGGARSNQPQRF.

In this sample, this clonotype turned up many times. This sequence joins TRBV7-2 and TRBJ2-3; no reliable D call. The CDR3 contains 14 residues. Germline assignment: CDR1 SGHTA and CDR2 FQGNSA. With 8 bases removed from V and 2 bases from J, the gap between germline ends came to 14 bases. The CDR3 sequence: CASAVEQNTDTQYF. The CDR3 coding sequence is TGTGCCAGCGCCGTGGAACAAAACACAGATACGCAGTATTTT.

This chain joins TRBV6-2 or TRBV6-3 and TRBJ2-7, with TRBD2 identical over 14 bases. Germline V gene lookup returns CDR1 MNHEY and CDR2 SVGEGT. V was pared by 5 bases and J by 7 bases, with 7 bases of the junction left unmatched. The CDR3 spans 15 residues. The CDR3 DNA is TGTGCCAGCAGTGCCCGGACTAGCGGGGGGCATGAGCAGTACTTC. It specifies CASSARTSGGHEQYF.

At least ten counts were recorded for this clonotype. This chain links TRBV29-1 with TRBJ2-3; 12 bases fit TRBD2. Germline lookup yields CDR1 SQVTM and CDR2 ANQGSEA. The ends lost 8 bases at V and 5 bases at J; junction bases unmatched: 8. This CDR3 comprises 14 residues. In DNA form, the CDR3 reads TGCAGCTTTCCGACTAGCGGGAGAGGAGATACGCAGTATTTT. Translating gives CSFPTSGRGDTQYF.

This clonotype was counted only a few times. This rearrangement joins TRBV29-1 to TRBJ2-5; 9 nucleotides align to TRBD2. Looked up from germline, CDR1 is SQVTM and CDR2 is ANQGSEA. The junction had 11 bases not matched to a gene; V was cut back by 7 bases and J by 2 bases. The CDR3 is 15 residues long. The CDR3 nucleotides are TGCAGCGCCGAAGGGCTAGCGGGGTCTCAAGAGACCCAGTACTTC. Its protein product is CSAEGLAGSQETQYF.

At least ten counts were recorded for this clonotype. The V and J genes are TRBV6-2 or TRBV6-3 and TRBJ1-6, with 7 nucleotides matching TRBD1. Unmatched junction bases numbered 6, after V lost 8 bases and J lost 5 bases. The CDR3 has 14 amino acids. Germline CDR1 and CDR2: MNHEY and SVGEGT. DNA for the CDR3: TGTGCCAGCCAGCTCGGGACAGATAATTCACCCCTCCACTTT. Its translation is CASQLGTDNSPLHF.

V and J are TRBV20-1 and TRBJ1-1; possibly TRBD1 for D (5 bases). The V end lost 1 base, the J end lost 1 base, and 13 bases lay between the germline ends. CDR3 length equals 15 residues. Germline CDR1 reads DFQATT; CDR2 reads SNEGSKA (reference sequence). CDR3 protein: CSARGRGQGNTEAFF. The CDR3 DNA follows: TGCAGTGCTAGAGGGCGGGGTCAGGGGAACACTGAAGCTTTCTTT.

The sample holds many counts of this clonotype. V is TRBV28 and J is TRBJ1-3, with TRBD1 matching over 8 bases. V lost 4 bases and J lost 5; bases outside the gene matches: 10. CDR3 length: 16 amino acids. Germline CDR1 is MDHEN and CDR2 is SYDVKM. DNA of the CDR3: TGTGCCAGCAGTTCCTCTATAGGGACAGGTCGAAACACCATATATTTT. Translation: CASSSSIGTGRNTIYF.

There are many counts of this clonotype. The chain has TRBV28 and TRBJ2-7, with D perhaps matching TRBD2 (6 bases). The CDR3 totals 14 residues. V was shortened by 9 bases and J by 5 bases, with 20 bases between the two germline ends. The germline V gene encodes CDR1 MDHEN and CDR2 SYDVKM. DNA for the CDR3: TGTGCCAGTCAGGAGGGTGGGACCAAGGACGAGCAGTACTTC. Translated: CASQEGGTKDEQYF.

There are a few counts of this clonotype. The chain carries TRBV5-1 and TRBJ1-1; D may be TRBD1 (5 bases). Germline V CDR1 and CDR2: SGHRS, YFSETQ. The V end lost 0 bases, the J end lost 4 bases, and 16 bases lay between the germline ends. The CDR3 is made up of 16 amino acids. The CDR3 nucleotides read TGCGCCAGCAGCTTGGATGGCCCCCAGGGAGGCACTGAAGCTTTCTTT. This translates into CASSLDGPQGGTEAFF.

V usage is TRBV29-1 and J usage is TRBJ1-1, with D possibly matching TRBD1 (6 bases). Per the germline V gene, CDR1 is SQVTM and CDR2 is ANQGSEA. V was clipped by 6 bases and J by 0 bases, with 8 bases between them. The CDR3 extends over 12 amino acids. The CDR3 nucleotides are TGCAGCGTACAGGGCATGAACACTGAAGCTTTCTTT. This sequence encodes CSVQGMNTEAFF.